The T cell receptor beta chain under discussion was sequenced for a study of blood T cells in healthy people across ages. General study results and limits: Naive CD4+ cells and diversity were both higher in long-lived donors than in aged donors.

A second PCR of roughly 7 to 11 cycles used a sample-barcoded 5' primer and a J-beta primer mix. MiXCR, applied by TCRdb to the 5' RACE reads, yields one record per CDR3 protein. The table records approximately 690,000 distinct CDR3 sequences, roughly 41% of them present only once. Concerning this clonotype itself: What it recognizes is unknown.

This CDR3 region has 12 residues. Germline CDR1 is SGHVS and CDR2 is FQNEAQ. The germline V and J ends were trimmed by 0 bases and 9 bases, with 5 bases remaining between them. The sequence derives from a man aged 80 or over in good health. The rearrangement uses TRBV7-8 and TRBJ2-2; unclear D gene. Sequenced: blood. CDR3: CASSLAGRELFF. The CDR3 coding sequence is TGTGCCAGCAGCTTAGCGGGCCGGGAGCTGTTTTTT.